Sequencing of this T cell receptor (beta chain) was carried out in a study of T cell repertoires and Cas9 in healthy adults. Study summary: CD4 and CD8 compartments: SpCas9-reactive T cells profiled for potency, cytotoxicity, lineage. Study-level findings and limits: In vitro, SpCas9-reactive Tregs were reported to curb effector T cell proliferation and function.

V was shortened by 5 bases and J by 5 bases, with 15 bases between the two germline ends. Germline CDR1 reads SGHAT; CDR2 reads FQDESV (reference sequence). The CDR3 extends over 14 amino acids. This clone was picked up one time. No antigen is known for it. Profiled with immunoSEQ multiplex PCR; TCRdb holds only in-frame clones, not every one. Among about 14,000 clones, roughly nine tenths were seen once, and the ten largest hold around 1.5%. J is TRBJ1-2 and V is TRBV11-1, with D maybe TRBD1 (6 bases). The source is a human donor in good health. Sequenced: Tregs (CD4+, CD25+, CD127-, CD137-, CD154-) from PBMCs; culture status not recorded. The DNA for the CDR3 is TGTGCCAGCAGCACCACAGGGTCGGGATATGGCTACACCTTC. It yields the protein CASSTTGSGYGYTF.